This T cell receptor (beta chain) was captured in a study of STAT3 mutations in large granular lymphocyte leukemia. As for the study in general: Over half of T-LGLL patients had one or more immunosuppressive regimens. General study findings and limits: Some patients had dominant TCR clones larger than their STAT3 mutant burden. In T-cell large granular lymphocyte leukemia, about half of patients showed multiple immunodominant subclonotypes. Differing intervals and regimens complicate linking therapy response to clone burden.

In regard to this clone: Its target is not known.

The germline V gene has CDR1 SGHTA and CDR2 FQGNSA. V gave up 1 base and J gave up 2 bases; unmatched junction bases: 7. There are 17 residues in the CDR3. Tens of thousands of productive templates were obtained per sample on average. Profiled with immunoSEQ multiplex PCR; TCRdb holds only in-frame clones, not every one. The sample consists of 9,400 or so clones, approximately 90% of them appearing once. J is TRBJ1-5 and V is TRBV7-2, with 8 bases identical to TRBD1. Sequenced sample: peripheral blood mononuclear cells. The TCR sequence derives from a man older than 75 with T-cell large granular lymphocyte leukemia. Some clones in this sample may be carry-over from other donors' samples. Here the CDR3 DNA reads TGTGCCAGCAGCTTAGGAGGGGGACAGGTCCGCAATCAGCCCCAGCATTTT. Encoded protein: CASSLGGGQVRNQPQHF.